The 20 T cell receptor beta chains given below trace back to one sample, sequenced in a study of cytomegalovirus exposure and HLA in healthy donors. The PCR made use of 60 Vbeta and 13 Jbeta primers. TCRdb keeps only in-frame clones here, not all; method: immunoSEQ multiplex PCR. The sample shows over 200,000 clones, approximately 80% of them seen only once. The material sequenced was PBMCs. All receptors come from a woman in her forties in good health and CMV-seronegative.

This chain links TRBV9 with TRBJ2-3, with 10 positions matching TRBD1. In germline, CDR1 is SGDLS, CDR2 YYNGEE. Trimming at V came to 5 bases and at J to 4 bases, leaving 1 base not matched to a gene. This CDR3 spans 13 amino acids. Here the CDR3 DNA reads TGTGCCAGCAGTGGGACAGGGGCAGATACGCAGTATTTT. It translates to CASSGTGADTQYF.

The chain carries TRBV28 and TRBJ2-3, with TRBD2 matching 8 bases. Germline values: CDR1 MDHEN, CDR2 SYDVKM. The CDR3 sequence is 16 residues long. The J segment lost 5 bases and the V segment lost 8 bases, leaving 15 bases of the junction unmatched. CDR3 DNA sequence: TGTGCCAGCCATATTGGCGGGGGGCGTTCGGGAGATACGCAGTATTTT. Its protein product is CASHIGGGRSGDTQYF.

The genes are TRBV27 and TRBJ2-7; 7 bases agree with TRBD1. The CDR3 is 17 residues long. The V gene's germline CDR1 is MNHEY and CDR2 SMNVEV (reference sequence). With V trimmed by 5 bases and J by 0 bases, 13 bases remained unmatched. This CDR3 reads CASSTSTGDLGSYEQYF. CDR3 sequence (DNA): TGTGCCAGCAGTACATCCACAGGGGACCTGGGCTCCTACGAGCAGTACTTC.

V and J are TRBV11-1 and TRBJ1-1, with D unclear. The V gene lost 5 bases and the J gene lost 8 bases, with 9 bases spanning the gap. The CDR3 is made up of 11 amino acids. Germline-derived CDR1 and CDR2 are SGHAT and FQDESV (reference sequence). CDR3 loop: CASSTGIEAFF. In nucleotides, the CDR3 is TGTGCCAGCAGCACCGGGATCGAAGCTTTCTTT. Based on the CDR3 plus reference TRBV11-1 and TRBJ1-1, the full variable domain is EAEVAQSPRYKITEKSQAVAFWCDPISGHATLYWYRQILGQGPELLVQFQDESVVDDSQLPKDRFSAERLKGVDSTLKIQPAELGDSAMYLCASSTGIEAFFGQGTRLTVV.

The chain recombines TRBV29-1 with TRBJ2-3; 7 bases fit TRBD1. The CDR3 consists of 15 residues. The germline CDR1 and CDR2 sequences are SQVTM and ANQGSEA. The V gene end was trimmed by 6 bases and the J gene end by 0 bases; junction bases not matched to a gene: 9. CDR3 nucleotides: TGCAGCGTGATGGACAGGAAATTTAGCACAGATACGCAGTATTTT. Its protein is CSVMDRKFSTDTQYF.

The rearrangement uses TRBV15 and TRBJ1-4; the match to TRBD1 covers 7 bases. With V trimmed by 0 bases and J by 8 bases, 3 bases remained unmatched. Germline lookup yields CDR1 LNHNV and CDR2 YYDKDF (reference sequence). This CDR3 is 14 amino acids long. The CDR3 spells CATSRDLQGEKLFF. Here the CDR3 DNA reads TGTGCCACCAGCAGAGATTTACAGGGGGAAAAACTGTTTTTT.

The J gene is TRBJ1-6, the V gene TRBV27; 9 bases match TRBD1. The ends lost 6 bases at V and 2 bases at J; junction bases unmatched: 2. Germline V CDR1 and CDR2: MNHEY, SMNVEV (reference sequence). There are 15 residues in the CDR3. CDR3 nucleotides: TGTGCCAGCAGGGGACAGGGCCCCTATAATTCACCCCTCCACTTT. It codes for CASRGQGPYNSPLHF.

The J gene is TRBJ2-2, the V gene TRBV19, with TRBD2 matching 8 bases. Germline CDR1 and CDR2: LNHDA and SQIVND (reference sequence). The CDR3 sequence is 15 residues long. V gave up 9 bases and J gave up 4 bases; unmatched junction bases: 10. CDR3 DNA sequence: TGTGCCAGCCTCTTCGGGGGGGCGGGCACCGGGGAGCTGTTTTTT. Its protein is CASLFGGAGTGELFF.

This sequence joins TRBV15 and TRBJ2-2; 7 nucleotides agree with TRBD1. This CDR3 comprises 16 residues. V gave up 0 bases and J gave up 5 bases; unmatched junction bases: 6. The germline V gene has CDR1 LNHNV and CDR2 YYDKDF (reference sequence). The CDR3 DNA reads TGTGCCACCAGCAGAGAGCCGGGACAGCTTACCGGGGAGCTGTTTTTT. It codes for CATSREPGQLTGELFF.

CDR3 nucleotide sequence: TGTGCCAGCCAATATAGGACTCGATCGGCCCTATCAGATACGCAGTATTTT. As protein: CASQYRTRSALSDTQYF. V and J are TRBV18 and TRBJ2-3, with TRBD2 as a possible D gene (5 bases). Germline CDR1 reads KGHSH; CDR2 reads LQKENI. The V and J ends lost 8 bases and 4 bases respectively, with 25 bases between them. The CDR3 spans 17 residues. The variable domain in full, completed from reference TRBV18 and TRBJ2-3, reads NAGVMQNPRHLVRRRGQEARLRCSPMKGHSHVYWYRQLPEEGLKFMVYLQKENIIDESGMPKERFSAEFPKEGPSILRIQQVVRGDSAAYFCASQYRTRSALSDTQYFGPGTRLTVL.

The chain is built from TRBV11-3 and TRBJ2-1, with 12 bases matching TRBD2. V gave up 5 bases and J gave up 7 bases; unmatched junction bases: 6. The CDR3 has 15 amino acids. CDR1 SGHNT and CDR2 YENEEA come from the germline V gene. CDR3 DNA sequence: TGTGCCAGCAGCCCTAGCGGGGGGGCTCTAAATGAGCAGTTCTTC. This codes for CASSPSGGALNEQFF.

The CDR3 bases are TGTGCCAGTAGTACCAGGACAGGGGGTAACTACGAGCAGTACTTC. Its translation: CASSTRTGGNYEQYF. The gene calls are TRBV19 and TRBJ2-7, with 10 bases that match TRBD1. The CDR3 sequence is 15 residues long. CDR1 and CDR2 (germline): LNHDA, SQIVND (reference sequence). Trimming at V came to 4 bases and at J to 3 bases, leaving 6 bases not matched to a gene.

This sequence joins TRBV11-2 and TRBJ2-7; no definite D call. The V and J ends lost 5 bases and 7 bases respectively, with 9 bases between them. Germline lookup yields CDR1 SGHAT and CDR2 FQNNGV. This CDR3 is built from 11 residues. The CDR3 nucleotides read TGTGCCAGCAGCCCATTTGAGGAGCAGTACTTC. This encodes CASSPFEEQYF.

The table lists this clone with a count of one. CDR3: CASSIDLWTVSYEQYF. CDR3 DNA sequence: TGTGCCAGTAGTATAGATCTTTGGACAGTCTCCTACGAGCAGTACTTC. The chain uses TRBV19 and TRBJ2-7; tentative D call: TRBD1 (6 bases). The ends were cut back, 0 bases at V and 0 bases at J, with 12 bases in the middle. Germline CDR1 reads LNHDA; CDR2 reads SQIVND (reference sequence). This CDR3 region has 16 residues.

The chain couples TRBV9 to TRBJ2-2; no clear D. CDR1 SGDLS and CDR2 YYNGEE come from the germline V gene. Trimming removed 4 bases at V and 8 bases at J, with 15 bases between. The CDR3 runs to 14 residues. Here the CDR3 reads CASSRAFKLGELFF. The CDR3 DNA is TGTGCCAGCAGCCGAGCGTTTAAGTTGGGGGAGCTGTTTTTT.

The chain is built from TRBV5-6 and TRBJ1-5; maybe TRBD1 (5 bases). With 0 bases removed from V and 9 bases from J, the gap between germline ends came to 10 bases. Germline assignment: CDR1 SGHDT and CDR2 YYEEEE. The CDR3 has 13 amino acids. The chain's CDR3 is CASSLGGAGPQHF. DNA of the CDR3: TGTGCCAGCAGCTTGGGCGGGGCCGGGCCCCAGCATTTT.

The chain links TRBV2 to TRBJ2-5; D is uncertain. The J call may be incorrect, as the DNA end agrees better with TRBJ2-7. CDR3 length: 16 residues. The germline gives CDR1 SNHLY, CDR2 FYNNEI. In DNA, the CDR3 is TGTGCCAGCAGTGAAGGGGCAGACCCCTCAATTTACGAGCAGTACTTC. Protein sequence: CASSEGADPSIYEQYF.

The chain recombines TRBV2 with TRBJ1-4, with D perhaps TRBD1 (5 bases). The V gene lost 5 bases and the J gene lost 0 bases, with 10 bases spanning the gap. The CDR3 length is 15 residues. The germline V gene has CDR1 SNHLY and CDR2 FYNNEI. CDR3 bases: TGTGCCAGCAGTCGGACACTCTCAACTAATGAAAAACTGTTTTTT. This codes for CASSRTLSTNEKLFF.

This clone showed up just a few times. The chain joins TRBV4-3 to TRBJ2-2, with D perhaps TRBD2 (5 bases). With 4 bases removed from V and 3 bases from J, the gap between germline ends came to 15 bases. The CDR3 spans 16 residues. Germline CDR1 is LGHNA and CDR2 is YSLEER. Written as DNA, the CDR3 is TGCGCCAGCAGCCGCGGGCCGGCCCAAGACACCGGGGAGCTGTTTTTT. This codes for CASSRGPAQDTGELFF.

This clone was recorded once. The chain is built from TRBV6-6 and TRBJ1-5, with a tentative D call TRBD1 (5 bases). Germline V gene sequence: CDR1 MNHNY, CDR2 SVGAGI (reference sequence). This CDR3 has 15 amino acids. The V and J ends lost 2 bases and 4 bases respectively, with 12 bases between them. CDR3 sequence (DNA): TGTGCCAGCAGTTACGGGGTCCAGGGAAATCAGCCCCAGCATTTT. Protein product: CASSYGVQGNQPQHF.